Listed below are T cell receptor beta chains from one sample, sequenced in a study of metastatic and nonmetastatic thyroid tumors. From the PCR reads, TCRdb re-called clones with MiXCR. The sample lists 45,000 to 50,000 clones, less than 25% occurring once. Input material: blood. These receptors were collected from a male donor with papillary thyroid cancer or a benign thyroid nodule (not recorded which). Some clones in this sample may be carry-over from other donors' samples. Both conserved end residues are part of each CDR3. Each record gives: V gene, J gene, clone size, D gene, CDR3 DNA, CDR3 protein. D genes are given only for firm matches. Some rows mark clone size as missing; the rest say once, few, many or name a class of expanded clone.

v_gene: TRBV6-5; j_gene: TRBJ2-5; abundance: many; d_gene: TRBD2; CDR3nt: TGTGCCAGCAGTTACTCCCCCGCTAGCGGGGAGACCCAGTACTTC; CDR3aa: CASSYSPASGETQYF
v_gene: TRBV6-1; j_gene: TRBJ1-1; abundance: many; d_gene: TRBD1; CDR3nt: TGCGCCAGCAGTCCCTGGACAGGGTCCTTCCTCACTGAAGCTTTCTTT; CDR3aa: CASSPWTGSFLTEAFF
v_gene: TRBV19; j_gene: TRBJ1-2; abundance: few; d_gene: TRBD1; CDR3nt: TGTGCCAGTAGTCCATCAGGGGGCGCTTCCTATGGCTACACCTTC; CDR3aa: CASSPSGGASYGYTF
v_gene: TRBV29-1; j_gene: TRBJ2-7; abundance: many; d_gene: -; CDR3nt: TGCAGCGTTTTTTTGGCGGAAGACTACGAGCAGTACTTC; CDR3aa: CSVFLAEDYEQYF
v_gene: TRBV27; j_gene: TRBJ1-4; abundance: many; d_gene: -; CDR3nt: TGTGCCAGCAGACGTACGCTAGCAACTAATGAAAAACTGTTTTTT; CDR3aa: CASRRTLATNEKLFF
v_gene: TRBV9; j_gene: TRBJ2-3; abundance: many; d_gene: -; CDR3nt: TGTGCCAGCAGCGTTACTGGCGGTACCACAGATACGCAGTATTTT; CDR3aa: CASSVTGGTTDTQYF
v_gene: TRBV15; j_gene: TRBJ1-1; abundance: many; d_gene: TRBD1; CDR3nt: TGTGCCACCAGCACCGGGCGGGACAGGGGTTTGAACACTGAAGCTTTCTTT; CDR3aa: CATSTGRDRGLNTEAFF
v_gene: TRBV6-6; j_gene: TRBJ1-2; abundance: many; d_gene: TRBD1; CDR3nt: TGTGCCAGCAGTTACTCAGGGGGCGCAGACTATGGCTACACCTTC; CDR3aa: CASSYSGGADYGYTF
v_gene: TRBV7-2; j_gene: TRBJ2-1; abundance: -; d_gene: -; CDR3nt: TGTGCCAGCAGCTCAGGGCCCTGGAATGAGCAGTTCTTC; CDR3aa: CASSSGPWNEQFF
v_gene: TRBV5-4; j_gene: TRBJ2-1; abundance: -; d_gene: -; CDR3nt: TGTGCCAGCCTGCCCGAAGTAGGATACAATGAGCAGTTCTTC; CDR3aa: CASLPEVGYNEQFF
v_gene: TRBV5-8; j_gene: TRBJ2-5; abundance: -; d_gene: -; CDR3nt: TGTGTCAGCAGCTTGCTGGGTACCGGCCAAGAGACCCAGTACTTC; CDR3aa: CVSSLLGTGQETQYF
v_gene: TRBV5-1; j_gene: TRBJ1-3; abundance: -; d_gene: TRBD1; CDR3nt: TGCGCCAGCAGCTTGGTGGAGGGACAGGCTATCTCTGGAAACACCATATATTTT; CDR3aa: CASSLVEGQAISGNTIYF
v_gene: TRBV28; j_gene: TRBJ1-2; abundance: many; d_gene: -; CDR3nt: TGTGCCAGCAGTCCTGGACAGCTCTATGGCTACACCTTC; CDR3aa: CASSPGQLYGYTF
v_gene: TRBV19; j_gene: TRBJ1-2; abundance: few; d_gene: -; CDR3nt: TGTTCTAGTAGAACGGGACGAGGGAAAGGCTACACCTTC; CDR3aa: CSSRTGRGKGYTF
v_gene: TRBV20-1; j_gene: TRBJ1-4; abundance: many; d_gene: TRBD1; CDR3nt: TGCAGTGCTAGAGATCCGGGACAGGTCCGAAAACTGTTTTTT; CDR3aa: CSARDPGQVRKLFF
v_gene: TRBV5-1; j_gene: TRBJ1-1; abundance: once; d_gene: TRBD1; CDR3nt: TGCGCCAGCAGATGGGACAGCTCTAACACTGAGGCTTTCTTT; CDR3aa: CASRWDSSNTEAFF
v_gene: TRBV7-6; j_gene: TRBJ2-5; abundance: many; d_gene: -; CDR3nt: TGTGCCAGCAGCTTAGCAATCTACCTACAAGAGACCCAGTACTTC; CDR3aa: CASSLAIYLQETQYF
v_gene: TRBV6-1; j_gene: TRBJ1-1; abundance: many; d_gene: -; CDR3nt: TGTGCCATACTTAGGACCTTCACTGGGGGTGAAGCTTTCTTT; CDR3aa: CAILRTFTGGEAFF
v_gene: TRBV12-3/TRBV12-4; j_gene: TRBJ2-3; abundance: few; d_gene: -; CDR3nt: TGTGCCAGCAGTTGGCAGGTCCCAGATACGCAGTATTTT; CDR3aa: CASSWQVPDTQYF
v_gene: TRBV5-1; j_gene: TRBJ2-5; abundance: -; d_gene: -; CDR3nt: TGCGCCAGCAGCAAGGAGGGCCACGAGACCCAGTACTTC; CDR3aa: CASSKEGHETQYF
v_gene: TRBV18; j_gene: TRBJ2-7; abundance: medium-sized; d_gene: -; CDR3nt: TGTGCCAGCTCACCATTCGAGGGCGCCTACGAGCAGTACTTC; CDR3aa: CASSPFEGAYEQYF
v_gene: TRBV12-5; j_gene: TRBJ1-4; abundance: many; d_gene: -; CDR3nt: TGTGCTAGTGGTTTGGTAGCCGGGGGAGCGCAACTGTTTTTT; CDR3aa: CASGLVAGGAQLFF
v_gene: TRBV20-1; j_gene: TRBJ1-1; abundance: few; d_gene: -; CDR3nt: TGCAGTGCTAGTCGGTCATCTAAGAACACTGAAGCTTTCTTT; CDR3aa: CSASRSSKNTEAFF
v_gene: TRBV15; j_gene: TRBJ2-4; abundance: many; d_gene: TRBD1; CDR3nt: TGTGCCACCAGCAGGGCAGGGGGAAACATTCAGTACTTC; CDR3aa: CATSRAGGNIQYF
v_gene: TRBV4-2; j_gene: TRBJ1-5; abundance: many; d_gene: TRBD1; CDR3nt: TGTGCCAGCAGCCAGGTCACAGGGGTCTATAATCAGCCCCAGCATTTT; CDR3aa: CASSQVTGVYNQPQHF
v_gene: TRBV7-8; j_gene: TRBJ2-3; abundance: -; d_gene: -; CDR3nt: TGTGCCAGCAGCTCCTCTCGGGAAAGGGGGTTTGGTACGCAGTATTTT; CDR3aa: CASSSSRERGFGTQYF
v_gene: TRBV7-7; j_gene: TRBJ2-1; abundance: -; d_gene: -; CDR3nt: TGTGCTAGCAGCCCGGGGCCCATCGACGATGAGCAGTTCTTC; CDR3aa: CASSPGPIDDEQFF
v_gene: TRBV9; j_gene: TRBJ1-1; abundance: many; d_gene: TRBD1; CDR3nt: TGTGCCAGCAGCGGCGGGCTGGGGACAGTAAACACTGAAGCTTTCTTT; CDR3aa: CASSGGLGTVNTEAFF
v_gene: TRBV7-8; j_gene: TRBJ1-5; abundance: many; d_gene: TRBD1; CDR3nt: TGTGCCAGCAGCTTATCGGGACAGGGTAATCAGCCCCAGCATTTT; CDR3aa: CASSLSGQGNQPQHF
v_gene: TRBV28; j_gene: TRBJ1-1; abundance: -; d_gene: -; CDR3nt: TGTGCCAGCAGGGTGAGACAGATGAACACTGAAGCTTTCTTT; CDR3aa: CASRVRQMNTEAFF
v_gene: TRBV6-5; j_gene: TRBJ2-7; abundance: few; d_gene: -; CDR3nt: TGTGCCAGCAGTTACTCAGGGGTGGAGGGCGAGCAGTACTTC; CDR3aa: CASSYSGVEGEQYF
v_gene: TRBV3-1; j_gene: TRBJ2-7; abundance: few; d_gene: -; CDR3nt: TGTGCCAGCAGCGTTTTATTTCGGGGACATTCCTACGAGCAGTACTTC; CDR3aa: CASSVLFRGHSYEQYF
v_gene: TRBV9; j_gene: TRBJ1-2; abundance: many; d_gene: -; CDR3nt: TGTGCCAGCAGCGTTCTCGGAAACTATGGCTACACCTTC; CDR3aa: CASSVLGNYGYTF
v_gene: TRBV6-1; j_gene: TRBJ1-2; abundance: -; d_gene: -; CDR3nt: TGTGCCAGCAGTGAAGGACTCCTCTATGGCTACACCTTC; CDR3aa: CASSEGLLYGYTF
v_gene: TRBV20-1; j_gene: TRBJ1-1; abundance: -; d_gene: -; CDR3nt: TGCAGTGCTAGGGATGGAACTGAAGCTTTCTTT; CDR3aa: CSARDGTEAFF
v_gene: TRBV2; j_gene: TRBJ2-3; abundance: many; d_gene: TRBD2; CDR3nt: TGTGCCAGCAGTGCGACGGGTGGCGGGGGGGCCCATGTGTTCACAGATACGCAGTATTTT; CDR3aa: CASSATGGGGAHVFTDTQYF
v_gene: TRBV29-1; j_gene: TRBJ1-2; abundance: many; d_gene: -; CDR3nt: TGCAGCGTTGAGGAGGGCTATGGCTACACCTTC; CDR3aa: CSVEEGYGYTF
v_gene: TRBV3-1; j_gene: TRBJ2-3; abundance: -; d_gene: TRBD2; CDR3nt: TGTGCCAGCAGCCCGACTAGCGGGAGCACAGATACGCAGTATTTT; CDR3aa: CASSPTSGSTDTQYF
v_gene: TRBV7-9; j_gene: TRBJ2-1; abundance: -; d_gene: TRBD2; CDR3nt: TGTGCCAGCGATGGACTAGCGGGGGCCAATGAGCAGTTCTTC; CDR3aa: CASDGLAGANEQFF
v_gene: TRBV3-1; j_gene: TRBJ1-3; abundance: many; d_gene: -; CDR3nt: TGTGCCAGCAGCCTCCAACGGGGGGCGAATGGAAACACCATATATTTT; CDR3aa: CASSLQRGANGNTIYF
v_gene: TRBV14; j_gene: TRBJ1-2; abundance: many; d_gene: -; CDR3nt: TGTGCCAGCAGCCAAGATTGGCATCCTTTCTATGGCTACACCTTC; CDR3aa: CASSQDWHPFYGYTF